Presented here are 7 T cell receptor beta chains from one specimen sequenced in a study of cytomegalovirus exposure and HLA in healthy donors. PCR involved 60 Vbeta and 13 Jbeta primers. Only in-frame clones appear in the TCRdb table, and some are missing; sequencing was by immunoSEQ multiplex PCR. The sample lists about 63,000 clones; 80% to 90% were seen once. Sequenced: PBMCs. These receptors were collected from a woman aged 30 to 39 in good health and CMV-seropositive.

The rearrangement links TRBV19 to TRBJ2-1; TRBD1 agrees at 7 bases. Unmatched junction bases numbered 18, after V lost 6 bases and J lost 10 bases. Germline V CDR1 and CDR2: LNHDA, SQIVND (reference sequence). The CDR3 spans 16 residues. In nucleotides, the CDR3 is TGTGCCAGTAGATATAGGACGGGGACAGTAACATCCGAGCAGTTCTTC. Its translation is CASRYRTGTVTSEQFF.

CDR3: CASSLGRDRGWSGELFF. The CDR3 nucleotides are TGTGCCAGCAGCTTAGGCCGGGACAGGGGTTGGTCCGGGGAGCTGTTTTTT. V usage is TRBV5-4 and J usage is TRBJ2-2; TRBD1 aligns across 10 bases. This CDR3 has 17 residues. The germline gives CDR1 SGHNT, CDR2 YYREEE (reference sequence). V lost 2 bases to trimming and J lost 6 bases; unmatched junction nucleotides: 10. Full variable domain (outside the CDR3, taken from reference TRBV5-4 and TRBJ2-2): ETGVTQSPTHLIKTRGQQVTLRCSSQSGHNTVSWYQQALGQGPQFIFQYYREEENGRGNFPPRFSGLQFPNYSSELNVNALELDDSALYLCASSLGRDRGWSGELFFGEGSRLTVL.

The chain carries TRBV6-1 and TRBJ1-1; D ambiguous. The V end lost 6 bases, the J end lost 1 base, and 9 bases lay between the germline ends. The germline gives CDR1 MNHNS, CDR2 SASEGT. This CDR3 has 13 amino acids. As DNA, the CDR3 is TGTGCCAGCAGATCACACCAGAACACTGAAGCTTTCTTT. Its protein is CASRSHQNTEAFF.

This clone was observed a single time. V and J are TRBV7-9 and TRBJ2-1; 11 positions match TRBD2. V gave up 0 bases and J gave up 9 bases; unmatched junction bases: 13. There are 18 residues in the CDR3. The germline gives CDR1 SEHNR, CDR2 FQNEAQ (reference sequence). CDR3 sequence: CASSLALLRLAGGGEQFF. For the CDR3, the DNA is TGTGCCAGCAGCTTAGCTCTCTTGAGGCTAGCGGGAGGAGGTGAGCAGTTCTTC.

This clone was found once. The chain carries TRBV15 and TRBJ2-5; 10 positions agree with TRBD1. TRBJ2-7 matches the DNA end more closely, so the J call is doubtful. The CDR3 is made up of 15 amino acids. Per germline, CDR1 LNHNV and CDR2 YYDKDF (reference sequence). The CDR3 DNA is TGTGCCACCAGCAGAGATTTGGGACAGGGGTACGAGCAGTACTTC. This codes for CATSRDLGQGYEQYF.

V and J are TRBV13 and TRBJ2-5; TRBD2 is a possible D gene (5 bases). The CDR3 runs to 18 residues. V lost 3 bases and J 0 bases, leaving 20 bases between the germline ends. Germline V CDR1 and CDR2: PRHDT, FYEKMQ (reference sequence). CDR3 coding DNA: TGTGCCAGCAGCTTTACGGTTGTAGGAAGCGGACACCAAGAGACCCAGTACTTC. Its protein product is CASSFTVVGSGHQETQYF.

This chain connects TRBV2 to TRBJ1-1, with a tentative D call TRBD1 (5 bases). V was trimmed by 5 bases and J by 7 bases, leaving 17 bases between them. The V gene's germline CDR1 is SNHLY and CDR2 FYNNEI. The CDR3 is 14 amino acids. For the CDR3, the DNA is TGTGCCAGCAGTTTTACCTCGGACATGTATGAAGCTTTCTTT. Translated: CASSFTSDMYEAFF. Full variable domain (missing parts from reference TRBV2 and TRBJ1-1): EPEVTQTPSHQVTQMGQEVILRCVPISNHLYFYWYRQILGQKVEFLVSFYNNEISEKSEIFDDQFSVERPDGSNFTLKIRSTKLEDSAMYFCASSFTSDMYEAFFGQGTRLTVV.